Listed here are 9 T cell receptor beta chains from one sample, sequenced in a study of blood T cell repertoires in COVID-19. Only in-frame clones appear in the TCRdb table, and some are missing; sequencing was by immunoSEQ multiplex PCR. This sample has around 310,000 clones; 85% to 90% occur once, and the top ten carry roughly a tenth. The sequencing input was PBMCs or T cells enriched from blood (not recorded which). The receptors come from a woman in her twenties or thirties who had recovered from COVID-19.

The V and J genes are TRBV5-1 and TRBJ2-7, with TRBD2 identical over 7 bases. With V trimmed by 2 bases and J by 0 bases, 5 bases remained unmatched. CDR1 SGHRS and CDR2 YFSETQ come from the germline V gene. This CDR3 contains 15 residues. The CDR3 nucleotides are TGCGCCAGCAGCTTTTCTCTAGCGGACTCCTACGAGCAGTACTTC. It encodes CASSFSLADSYEQYF. The full variable domain, rest sourced from reference TRBV5-1 and TRBJ2-7, is KAGVTQTPRYLIKTRGQQVTLSCSPISGHRSVSWYQQTPGQGLQFLFEYFSETQRNKGNFPGRFSGRQFSNSRSEMNVSTLELGDSALYLCASSFSLADSYEQYFGPGTRLTVT.

The table lists this clone with a few counts. CDR3 sequence (DNA): TGTGCCAGCAGTCAGAGGGGACTAGCGGGGCCCCCCACAGATACGCAGTATTTT. This gives the protein CASSQRGLAGPPTDTQYF. The V call is TRBV28, the J call TRBJ2-3; 13 bases match TRBD2. This CDR3 is built from 18 residues. V lost 5 bases to trimming and J lost 2 bases; unmatched junction nucleotides: 10. Germline V CDR1 and CDR2: MDHEN, SYDVKM.

The V gene is TRBV2, the J gene TRBJ1-2, with a weak D call TRBD1 (6 bases). Germline V gives CDR1 SNHLY, CDR2 FYNNEI. The germline V and J ends were trimmed by 7 bases and 7 bases, with 22 bases remaining between them. This CDR3 has 15 residues. DNA of the CDR3: TGTGCCAGCACGGTAACAGGGACCTACTATGGTGGCTACACCTTC. Translated: CASTVTGTYYGGYTF.

The CDR3 reads CASSEIGDYGYTF. The DNA for the CDR3 is TGTGCCAGCAGTGAAATAGGAGATTATGGCTACACCTTC. J is TRBJ1-2 and V is TRBV6-1; no reliable D call. The CDR3 sequence is 13 residues long. Trimming removed 2 bases at V and 5 bases at J, with 9 bases between. Germline V CDR1 and CDR2: MNHNS, SASEGT.

The chain carries TRBV25-1 and TRBJ2-7, with TRBD1 matching over 8 bases. CDR1 is MGHDK and CDR2 is SYGVNS in the germline V gene. The CDR3 spans 14 residues. The junction had 6 bases not matched to a gene; V was cut back by 1 base and J by 7 bases. The CDR3 sequence: CASSEWTGLGEQYF. The CDR3 DNA follows: TGTGCCAGCAGTGAATGGACAGGGCTTGGGGAGCAGTACTTC.

Only a few counts were recorded for this clone. The CDR3 DNA follows: TGTGCCAGCAGCGAAGGCTATAATCAGCCCCAGCATTTT. Protein: CASSEGYNQPQHF. The V call is TRBV3-1 (or the pseudogene TRBV3-2), the J call TRBJ1-5; D is ambiguous. The CDR3 runs to 13 residues. With 5 bases removed from V and 4 bases from J, the gap between germline ends came to 9 bases. Looked up from germline, CDR1 is LGHDT and CDR2 is YNNKEL (reference sequence).

This chain joins TRBV25-1 and TRBJ1-1; weak D call: TRBD1 (6 bases). Germline CDR1 reads MGHDK; CDR2 reads SYGVNS. The ends were cut back, 6 bases at V and 2 bases at J, with 10 bases in the middle. The CDR3 has 13 residues. CDR3 DNA: TGTGCCAGCAGCCGGGACATTAACACTGAAGCTTTCTTT. Amino acid sequence: CASSRDINTEAFF. The full variable domain, its missing parts supplied by reference TRBV25-1 and TRBJ1-1, is EADIYQTPRYLVIGTGKKITLECSQTMGHDKMYWYQQDPGMELHLIHYSYGVNSTEKGDLSSESTVSRIRTEHFPLTLESARPSHTSQYLCASSRDINTEAFFGQGTRLTVV.

The gene calls are TRBV18 and TRBJ2-1; TRBD2 matches at 12 bases. There are 15 residues in the CDR3. The V and J ends lost 3 bases and 9 bases, in that order; junction bases with no gene match: 6. Germline loops: CDR1 KGHSH, CDR2 LQKENI. The CDR3 sequence: CASSPRLAGEGEQFF. The CDR3 DNA sequence: TGTGCCAGCTCACCCCGACTAGCGGGAGAAGGTGAGCAGTTCTTC.

The rearrangement uses TRBV5-6 and TRBJ2-1; 8 nucleotides line up with TRBD1. The CDR3 has 14 amino acids. CDR1 and CDR2 from the germline V gene are SGHDT and YYEEEE. V was pared by 0 bases and J by 8 bases, with 4 bases of the junction left unmatched. The CDR3 is CASSLGQGLHEQFF. In DNA form, the CDR3 reads TGTGCCAGCAGCTTGGGACAGGGGCTTCATGAGCAGTTCTTC.